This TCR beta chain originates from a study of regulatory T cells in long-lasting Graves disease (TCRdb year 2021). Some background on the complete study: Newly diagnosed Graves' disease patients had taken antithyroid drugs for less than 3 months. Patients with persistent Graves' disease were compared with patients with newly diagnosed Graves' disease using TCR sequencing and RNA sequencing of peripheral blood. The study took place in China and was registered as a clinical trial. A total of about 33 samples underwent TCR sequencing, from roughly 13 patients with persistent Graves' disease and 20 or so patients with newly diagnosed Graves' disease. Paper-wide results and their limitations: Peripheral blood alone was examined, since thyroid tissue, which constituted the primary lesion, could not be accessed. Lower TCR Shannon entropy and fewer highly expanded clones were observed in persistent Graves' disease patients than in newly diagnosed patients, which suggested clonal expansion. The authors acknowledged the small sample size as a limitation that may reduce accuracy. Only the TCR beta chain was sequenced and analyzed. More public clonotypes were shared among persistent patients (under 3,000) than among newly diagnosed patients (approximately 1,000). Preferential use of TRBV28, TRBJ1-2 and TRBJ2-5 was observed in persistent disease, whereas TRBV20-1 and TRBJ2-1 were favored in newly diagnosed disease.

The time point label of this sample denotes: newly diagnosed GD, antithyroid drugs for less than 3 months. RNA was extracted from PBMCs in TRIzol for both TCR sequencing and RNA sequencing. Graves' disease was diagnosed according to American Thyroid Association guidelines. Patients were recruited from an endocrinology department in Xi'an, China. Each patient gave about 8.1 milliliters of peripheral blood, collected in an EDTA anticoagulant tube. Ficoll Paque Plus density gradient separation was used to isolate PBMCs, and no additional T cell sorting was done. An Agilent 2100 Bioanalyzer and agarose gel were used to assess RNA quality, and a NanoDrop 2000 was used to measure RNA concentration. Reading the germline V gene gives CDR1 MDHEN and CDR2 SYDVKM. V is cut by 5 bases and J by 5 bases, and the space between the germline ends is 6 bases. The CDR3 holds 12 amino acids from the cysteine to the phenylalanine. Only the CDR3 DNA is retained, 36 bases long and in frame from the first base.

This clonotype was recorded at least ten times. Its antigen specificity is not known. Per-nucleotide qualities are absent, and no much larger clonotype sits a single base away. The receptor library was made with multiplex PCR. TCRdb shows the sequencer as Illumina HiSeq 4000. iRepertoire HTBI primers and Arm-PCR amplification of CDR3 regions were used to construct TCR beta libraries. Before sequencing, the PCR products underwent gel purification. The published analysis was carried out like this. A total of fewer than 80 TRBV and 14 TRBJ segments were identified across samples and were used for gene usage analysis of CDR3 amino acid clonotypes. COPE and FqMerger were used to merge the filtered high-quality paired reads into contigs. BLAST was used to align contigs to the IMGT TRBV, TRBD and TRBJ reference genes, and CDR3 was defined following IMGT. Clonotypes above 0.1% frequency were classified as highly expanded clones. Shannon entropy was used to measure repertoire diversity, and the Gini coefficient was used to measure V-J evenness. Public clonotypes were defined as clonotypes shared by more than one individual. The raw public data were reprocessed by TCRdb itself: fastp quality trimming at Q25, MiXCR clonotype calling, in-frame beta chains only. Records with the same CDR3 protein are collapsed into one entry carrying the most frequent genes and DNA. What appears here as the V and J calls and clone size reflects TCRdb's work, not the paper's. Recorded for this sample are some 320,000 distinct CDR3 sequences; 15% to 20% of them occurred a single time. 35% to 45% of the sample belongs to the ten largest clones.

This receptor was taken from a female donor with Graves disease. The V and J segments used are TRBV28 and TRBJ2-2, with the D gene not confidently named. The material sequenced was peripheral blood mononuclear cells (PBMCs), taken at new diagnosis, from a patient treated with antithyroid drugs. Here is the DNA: TGTGCCAGCAGTCAACAGACCGGGGAGCTGTTTTTT. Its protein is CASSQQTGELFF.